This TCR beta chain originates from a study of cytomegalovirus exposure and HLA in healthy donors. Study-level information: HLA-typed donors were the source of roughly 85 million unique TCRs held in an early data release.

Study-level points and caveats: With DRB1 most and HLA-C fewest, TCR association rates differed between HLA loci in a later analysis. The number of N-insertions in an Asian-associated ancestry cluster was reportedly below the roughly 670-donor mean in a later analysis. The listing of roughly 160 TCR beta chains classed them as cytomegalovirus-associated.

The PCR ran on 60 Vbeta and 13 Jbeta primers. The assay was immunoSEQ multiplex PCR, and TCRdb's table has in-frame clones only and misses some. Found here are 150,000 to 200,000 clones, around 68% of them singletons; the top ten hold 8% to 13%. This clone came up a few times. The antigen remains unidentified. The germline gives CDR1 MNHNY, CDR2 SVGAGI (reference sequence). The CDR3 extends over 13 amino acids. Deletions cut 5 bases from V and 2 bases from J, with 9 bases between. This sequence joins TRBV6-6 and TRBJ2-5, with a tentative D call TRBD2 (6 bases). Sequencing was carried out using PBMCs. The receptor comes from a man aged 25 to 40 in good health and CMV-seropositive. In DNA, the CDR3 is TGTGCCAGCAGTAGCGGGTCACAAGAGACCCAGTACTTC. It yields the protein CASSSGSQETQYF.